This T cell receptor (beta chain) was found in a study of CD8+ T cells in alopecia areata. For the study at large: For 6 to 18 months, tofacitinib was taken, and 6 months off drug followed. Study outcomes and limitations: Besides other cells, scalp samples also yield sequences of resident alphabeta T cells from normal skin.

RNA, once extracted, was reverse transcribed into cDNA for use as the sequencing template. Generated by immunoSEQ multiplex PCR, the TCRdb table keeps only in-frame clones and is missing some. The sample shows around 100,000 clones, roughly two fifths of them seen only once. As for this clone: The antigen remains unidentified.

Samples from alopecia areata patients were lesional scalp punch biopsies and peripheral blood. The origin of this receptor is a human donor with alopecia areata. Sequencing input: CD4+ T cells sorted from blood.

The CDR3 loop reads CASSLEAAGDNEQFF. In DNA form, the CDR3 reads TGTGCCAGCAGCTTAGAGGCCGCAGGGGACAATGAGCAGTTCTTC. V is TRBV7-6 and J is TRBJ2-1; TRBD1 is a possible D gene (6 bases). Looked up from germline, CDR1 is SGHVS and CDR2 is FNYEAQ. V was pared by 1 base and J by 5 bases, with 12 bases between. The CDR3 consists of 15 residues.